The rows below give T cell receptor beta chains drawn from one sample of a study of T cells in Graves' hyperthyroidism and ophthalmopathy. TCRdb ran MiXCR on the multiplex PCR reads and lists one entry per CDR3 protein. The data contain approximately 610,000 distinct CDR3 sequences, approximately 14% of them singletons. Sequenced input: blood. These receptors originate from a woman aged 40-49 years with Graves' ophthalmopathy. CDR3s include the opening cysteine and the closing phenylalanine or tryptophan. The D gene is left open where the match is weak. Clone size appears in some rows only: once, few, many, or a class for an expanded clone.

v_gene: TRBV12-3/TRBV12-4; abundance: many; j_gene: TRBJ1-2; d_gene: TRBD1; CDR3nt: TGTGCCAGCAGTCGACAGGGTGGCTATGGCTACACCTTC; CDR3aa: CASSRQGGYGYTF
v_gene: TRBV12-3/TRBV12-4; abundance: NA; j_gene: TRBJ1-6; d_gene: NA; CDR3nt: TGTGCCAGCAGCGCGGTTCTTTCCTATAATTCACCCCTCCACTTT; CDR3aa: CASSAVLSYNSPLHF
v_gene: TRBV4-1; abundance: NA; j_gene: TRBJ2-7; d_gene: NA; CDR3nt: TGCGCCAGCAGCCAGACTCGACAGTACGAGCAGTACTTC; CDR3aa: CASSQTRQYEQYF
v_gene: TRBV12-3/TRBV12-4; abundance: many; j_gene: TRBJ2-7; d_gene: TRBD1; CDR3nt: TGTGCCAGCAGTTCCCGCTTCGGACAGGGAGCATACGAGCAGTACTTC; CDR3aa: CASSSRFGQGAYEQYF
v_gene: TRBV11-1; abundance: many; j_gene: TRBJ2-1; d_gene: TRBD1; CDR3nt: TGTGCCAGCAGCTTCGGGACAGGGAACTACAATGAGCAGTTCTTC; CDR3aa: CASSFGTGNYNEQFF
v_gene: TRBV12-3/TRBV12-4; abundance: NA; j_gene: TRBJ2-2; d_gene: TRBD2; CDR3nt: TGTGCCAGCAGTTCCCTACTAGCGTCTGGCACCGGGGAGCTGTTTTTT; CDR3aa: CASSSLLASGTGELFF
v_gene: TRBV5-1; abundance: NA; j_gene: TRBJ2-7; d_gene: NA; CDR3nt: TGCGCCAGCAGCCCATGGTCCGGGAACGAGCAGTACTTC; CDR3aa: CASSPWSGNEQYF
v_gene: TRBV12-3/TRBV12-4; abundance: many; j_gene: TRBJ1-2; d_gene: NA; CDR3nt: TGTGCCAGCAGTTTAGGTGCCGGACGTGAAATAAGCTACACCTTC; CDR3aa: CASSLGAGREISYTF
v_gene: TRBV28; abundance: NA; j_gene: TRBJ2-7; d_gene: TRBD1; CDR3nt: TGTGCCAGCAGTCCCGGACAGGGGGCGTTTGAGCAGTACTTC; CDR3aa: CASSPGQGAFEQYF
v_gene: TRBV12-3/TRBV12-4; abundance: many; j_gene: TRBJ2-2; d_gene: NA; CDR3nt: TGTGCCAGCAGGGTCCGGCTCGGGGAGCTGTTTTTT; CDR3aa: CASRVRLGELFF
v_gene: TRBV27; abundance: many; j_gene: TRBJ2-6; d_gene: NA; CDR3nt: TGTGCCAGCCTTGGCCGGGTAGCTGGGGCCAACGTCCTGACTTTC; CDR3aa: CASLGRVAGANVLTF
v_gene: TRBV18; abundance: NA; j_gene: TRBJ2-5; d_gene: TRBD2; CDR3nt: TGTGCCTCAAAGGAAAGCGGGAAAGAGACCCAGTACTTC; CDR3aa: CASKESGKETQYF
v_gene: TRBV27; abundance: many; j_gene: TRBJ2-3; d_gene: TRBD2; CDR3nt: TGTGCCACCATCCCGGGGGGGACTAGCGGGTTGACAGATACGCAGTATTTT; CDR3aa: CATIPGGTSGLTDTQYF
v_gene: TRBV30; abundance: few; j_gene: TRBJ2-7; d_gene: TRBD1; CDR3nt: TGTGCCTGGAGAGCCACAGGGGCAGGCCACGAGCAGTACTTC; CDR3aa: CAWRATGAGHEQYF
v_gene: TRBV20-1; abundance: NA; j_gene: TRBJ2-7; d_gene: TRBD1; CDR3nt: TGCAGTGCTAGGGGGACAGGGTTGTACAAGCAGTACTTC; CDR3aa: CSARGTGLYKQYF
v_gene: TRBV5-6; abundance: many; j_gene: TRBJ1-1; d_gene: NA; CDR3nt: TGTGCCAGCAGCTTGGGGTCAGCAACTGAAGCTTTCTTT; CDR3aa: CASSLGSATEAFF
v_gene: TRBV28; abundance: NA; j_gene: TRBJ1-6; d_gene: NA; CDR3nt: TGTGCCAGCAGTCCCGGACTGGGTTATTCACCCCTCCACTTT; CDR3aa: CASSPGLGYSPLHF
v_gene: TRBV30; abundance: NA; j_gene: TRBJ2-7; d_gene: NA; CDR3nt: TGTGCCTGGGGCGGCGCCTCTTGGGAGCAGTACTTC; CDR3aa: CAWGGASWEQYF
v_gene: TRBV29-1; abundance: many; j_gene: TRBJ2-5; d_gene: NA; CDR3nt: TGCAGCGTTGTAGGGTGGGAGACCCAGTACTTC; CDR3aa: CSVVGWETQYF
v_gene: TRBV6-5; abundance: many; j_gene: TRBJ1-2; d_gene: NA; CDR3nt: TGTGCCTCTACGTTCGGGGTTCGGTATGGCTACACCTTC; CDR3aa: CASTFGVRYGYTF
v_gene: TRBV20-1; abundance: NA; j_gene: TRBJ2-5; d_gene: TRBD2; CDR3nt: TGCAGTGCTGGACTAGCGGGACGAGGAGTGACCCAGTACTTC; CDR3aa: CSAGLAGRGVTQYF
v_gene: TRBV20-1; abundance: many; j_gene: TRBJ2-7; d_gene: NA; CDR3nt: TGCAGTGCTAGAGGGGGGACCACAAATACCTACGAGCAGTACTTC; CDR3aa: CSARGGTTNTYEQYF
v_gene: TRBV7-2; abundance: many; j_gene: TRBJ2-7; d_gene: NA; CDR3nt: TGTGCCAGCAGCTTAATGCTCGGCTCCTACGAGCAGTACTTC; CDR3aa: CASSLMLGSYEQYF
v_gene: TRBV7-9; abundance: NA; j_gene: TRBJ2-7; d_gene: TRBD2; CDR3nt: TGTGCCAGCACCCCAAGGACTAGCCTGACCTACGAGCAGTACTTC; CDR3aa: CASTPRTSLTYEQYF
v_gene: TRBV28; abundance: many; j_gene: TRBJ1-5; d_gene: NA; CDR3nt: TGTGCCAGCAGTTCTCAGGGGAGGGGCAATCAGCCCCAGCATTTT; CDR3aa: CASSSQGRGNQPQHF
v_gene: TRBV6-4; abundance: many; j_gene: TRBJ1-6; d_gene: NA; CDR3nt: TGTGCCACCCAGGGGAATCCTAGAATCCCCACCGATAATTCACCCCTCCACTTT; CDR3aa: CATQGNPRIPTDNSPLHF
v_gene: TRBV11-2; abundance: many; j_gene: TRBJ1-5; d_gene: TRBD1; CDR3nt: TGTGCCAGCAGCCTACAGGGGGCCCCGGGGGTAAATAGCAATCAGCCCCAGCATTTT; CDR3aa: CASSLQGAPGVNSNQPQHF
v_gene: TRBV2; abundance: many; j_gene: TRBJ2-7; d_gene: TRBD1; CDR3nt: TGTGCCAGCAGTGTGACAGGGAGATCCTACGAGCAGTACTTC; CDR3aa: CASSVTGRSYEQYF
v_gene: TRBV2; abundance: NA; j_gene: TRBJ2-7; d_gene: TRBD2; CDR3nt: TGTGCCAGCAGTGAACGTAGCGGGAGTTCTACCTACGAGCAGTACTTC; CDR3aa: CASSERSGSSTYEQYF
v_gene: TRBV12-3/TRBV12-4; abundance: many; j_gene: TRBJ1-1; d_gene: NA; CDR3nt: TGTGCCAGCAGTTCACAGGGGAACACTGAAGCTTTCTTT; CDR3aa: CASSSQGNTEAFF
v_gene: TRBV6-2/TRBV6-3; abundance: many; j_gene: TRBJ2-7; d_gene: NA; CDR3nt: TGTGCCAGCAGTTACCCTGTGCGGGGTCTCTCCTACGAGCAGTACTTC; CDR3aa: CASSYPVRGLSYEQYF
v_gene: TRBV20-1; abundance: many; j_gene: TRBJ1-2; d_gene: TRBD1; CDR3nt: TGCAGTGCAAAGACAGGGGGATATGGCTACACCTTC; CDR3aa: CSAKTGGYGYTF
v_gene: TRBV11-3; abundance: NA; j_gene: TRBJ2-5; d_gene: TRBD2; CDR3nt: TGTGCCAGCAGCTTAGGGACTAGCCCCTCGGAGACCCAGTACTTC; CDR3aa: CASSLGTSPSETQYF
v_gene: TRBV11-2; abundance: NA; j_gene: TRBJ2-7; d_gene: NA; CDR3nt: TGTGCCAGCAGCTTAGAGGCTAGCGACTACGAGCAGTACTTC; CDR3aa: CASSLEASDYEQYF
v_gene: TRBV29-1; abundance: many; j_gene: TRBJ1-1; d_gene: NA; CDR3nt: TGCAGCGGGCGCGGGACACTTAACACTGAAGCTTTCTTT; CDR3aa: CSGRGTLNTEAFF
v_gene: TRBV28; abundance: NA; j_gene: TRBJ2-7; d_gene: NA; CDR3nt: TGTGCCAGCAGTTCTCAGGGGCAGGGCGCCCTCGGGCAGTACTTC; CDR3aa: CASSSQGQGALGQYF
v_gene: TRBV7-3; abundance: NA; j_gene: TRBJ2-2; d_gene: TRBD2; CDR3nt: TGTGCCAGCAGCTTTGGACTAGCGGCCGGGGAGCTGTTTTTT; CDR3aa: CASSFGLAAGELFF
v_gene: TRBV19; abundance: many; j_gene: TRBJ2-2; d_gene: TRBD2; CDR3nt: TGTGCCAGTAGTCCGACCAGCGGGAGTTGGGCCGGGGAGCTGTTTTTT; CDR3aa: CASSPTSGSWAGELFF
v_gene: TRBV19; abundance: NA; j_gene: TRBJ2-7; d_gene: NA; CDR3nt: TGTGCCAGTAGTACCCGACCGGGACCCCGCTACGAGCAGTACTTC; CDR3aa: CASSTRPGPRYEQYF
v_gene: TRBV27; abundance: few; j_gene: TRBJ2-5; d_gene: TRBD2; CDR3nt: TGTGCCAGCAGTTGGCTAGCGGGAGGGCCTGAGGAGACCCAGTACTTC; CDR3aa: CASSWLAGGPEETQYF
v_gene: TRBV28; abundance: NA; j_gene: TRBJ1-5; d_gene: NA; CDR3nt: TGTGCCAGCGGCACGACTGGGACATCGCATTTT; CDR3aa: CASGTTGTSHF
v_gene: TRBV7-2; abundance: many; j_gene: TRBJ2-7; d_gene: TRBD2; CDR3nt: TGTGCCAGCAGCTCTATAGCGGGAGGGTCCTACGAGCAGTACTTC; CDR3aa: CASSSIAGGSYEQYF
v_gene: TRBV6-1; abundance: many; j_gene: TRBJ2-5; d_gene: NA; CDR3nt: TGTGCCAGCAGTACAGGAGGCCAGGGGTTGCTCCAAGAGACCCAGTACTTC; CDR3aa: CASSTGGQGLLQETQYF
v_gene: TRBV7-2; abundance: many; j_gene: TRBJ2-7; d_gene: TRBD1; CDR3nt: TGTGCCAGCAGCTCCCAGACCGGGACAGGTTACGAGCAGTACTTC; CDR3aa: CASSSQTGTGYEQYF
v_gene: TRBV12-3/TRBV12-4; abundance: many; j_gene: TRBJ2-7; d_gene: TRBD2; CDR3nt: TGTGCCAGCGGAAGACTAGCGGGAAGCTACGAGCAGTACTTC; CDR3aa: CASGRLAGSYEQYF
v_gene: TRBV6-2/TRBV6-3; abundance: many; j_gene: TRBJ1-5; d_gene: NA; CDR3nt: TGTGCCAGCAGTTACTTCGGGGGCGTTGGCAATCAGCCCCAGCATTTT; CDR3aa: CASSYFGGVGNQPQHF
v_gene: TRBV6-1; abundance: many; j_gene: TRBJ1-1; d_gene: TRBD1; CDR3nt: TGTGCCAGCAGTGTTAGACAGGGGACGCTGAACACTGAAGCTTTCTTT; CDR3aa: CASSVRQGTLNTEAFF
v_gene: TRBV28; abundance: many; j_gene: TRBJ2-4; d_gene: NA; CDR3nt: TGTGCCAGCAGTTTGGACAGCCTCAAGGACATTCAGTACTTC; CDR3aa: CASSLDSLKDIQYF
v_gene: TRBV28; abundance: once; j_gene: TRBJ2-7; d_gene: TRBD2; CDR3nt: TGTGCCAGCAGTCTCGGGACTAGCGGGATCGGCGAGCAGTACTTC; CDR3aa: CASSLGTSGIGEQYF
v_gene: TRBV6-5; abundance: many; j_gene: TRBJ2-2; d_gene: TRBD2; CDR3nt: TGTGCCAGCAGTTATAGCGGGAGAGGCACCGGGGAGCTGTTTTTT; CDR3aa: CASSYSGRGTGELFF
v_gene: TRBV25-1; abundance: few; j_gene: TRBJ1-1; d_gene: TRBD1; CDR3nt: TGTGCCAGCAGTGAAATTACAGGGGTTACTGAAGCTTTCTTT; CDR3aa: CASSEITGVTEAFF
v_gene: TRBV27; abundance: many; j_gene: TRBJ2-5; d_gene: NA; CDR3nt: TGTGCCAGCAGCGCCCCCTCCTCAGGACAAGAGACCCAGTACTTC; CDR3aa: CASSAPSSGQETQYF
v_gene: TRBV19; abundance: NA; j_gene: TRBJ2-6; d_gene: NA; CDR3nt: TGTGCCAGTAGACTGGCAGGGAGGTCTGGGGCCAACGTCCTGACTTTC; CDR3aa: CASRLAGRSGANVLTF
v_gene: TRBV9; abundance: NA; j_gene: TRBJ1-2; d_gene: TRBD1; CDR3nt: TGTGCCAGCAGCCCTCGGGACAGCCCAACTAACTATGGCTACACCTTC; CDR3aa: CASSPRDSPTNYGYTF
v_gene: TRBV11-1; abundance: NA; j_gene: TRBJ1-3; d_gene: TRBD1; CDR3nt: TGTGCCAGCAGCCCCCCGACAGGGCCATACTCTGGAAACACCATATATTTT; CDR3aa: CASSPPTGPYSGNTIYF